Shown below are 29 T cell receptor beta chains from a single sample sequenced in a study of T cell responses to AZD1222 COVID-19 vaccine. TCRdb's table, derived via immunoSEQ multiplex PCR, lists solely in-frame clones and lacks some. The profile shows 57,000 or so clones, 65% to 85% of them singletons. Here the sequenced sample was peripheral blood, taken 28 days after the second AZD1222 dose. The receptors were gathered from an adult who received the AZD1222 COVID-19 vaccine.

This clone was counted only a few times. J is TRBJ2-5 and V is TRBV5-1; 14 bases fit TRBD2. J was trimmed by 2 bases and V by 0 bases; bases with no gene match: 6. Germline lookup yields CDR1 SGHRS and CDR2 YFSETQ. The CDR3 has 18 amino acids. The CDR3 region has the DNA TGCGCCAGCAGCTTGGGAGGGACTAGCGGGAGTGGGCAAGAGACCCAGTACTTC. Amino acid sequence: CASSLGGTSGSGQETQYF.

The sample holds a few counts of this clone. This CDR3 reads CASSLGQDSNQPQHF. The DNA of the CDR3 is TGCGCCAGCAGTCTCGGACAGGATAGCAATCAGCCCCAGCATTTT. V gene TRBV10-2 combines with J gene TRBJ1-5; 7 positions match TRBD1. CDR1 WSHSY and CDR2 SAAADI come from the germline V gene. This CDR3 has 15 residues. V gave up 5 bases and J gave up 0 bases; unmatched junction bases: 4.

This CDR3 reads CASSRGRTYGYTF. For the CDR3, the DNA is TGTGCCAGCAGCCGCGGCAGAACCTATGGCTACACCTTC. The V and J genes are TRBV3-1 (or the pseudogene TRBV3-2) and TRBJ1-2; D not certain. CDR1 is LGHDT, CDR2 YNNKEL, per germline (reference sequence). Trimming shortened V by 4 bases and J by 4 bases, and 10 bases separated the two germline ends. CDR3 size: 13 residues.

This rearrangement joins TRBV6-6 to TRBJ1-2; D is uncertain. Germline CDR1 and CDR2: MNHNY and SVGAGI (reference sequence). V gave up 5 bases and J gave up 2 bases, with 18 bases separating them. The CDR3 contains 16 residues. The CDR3 nucleotides read TGTGCCAGCAGTCTCTCCCCAGTGTATAGAAACTATGGCTACACCTTC. It codes for CASSLSPVYRNYGYTF.

The chain couples TRBV3-1 (or the pseudogene TRBV3-2) to TRBJ1-6; D is uncertain. The CDR3 totals 15 residues. The germline V gene encodes CDR1 LGHDT and CDR2 YNNKEL (reference sequence). V was shortened by 0 bases and J by 10 bases, with 13 bases between the two germline ends. The CDR3 region is CASSQDLHPRSPLHF. For the CDR3, the DNA is TGTGCCAGCAGCCAAGATTTACACCCCCGGTCACCCCTCCACTTT.

The chain employs TRBV10-2 and TRBJ2-7; 8 bases map to TRBD1. V was clipped by 10 bases and J by 0 bases; unmatched bases: 17. CDR1 and CDR2 from the germline V gene are WSHSY and SAAADI. This CDR3 spans 17 amino acids. The CDR3 spells CATRPEPGQESSYEQYF. Here the CDR3 DNA reads TGCGCCACCAGACCTGAACCGGGACAGGAGAGCTCCTACGAGCAGTACTTC.

This chain uses TRBV7-6 with TRBJ2-5; D call uncertain. The CDR3 is 10 amino acids. From germline, CDR1 is SGHVS and CDR2 FNYEAQ. Trimming removed 11 bases from V and 5 bases from J, with 9 bases in between. This chain's CDR3 is CASGQETQYF. The DNA for the CDR3 is TGTGCCTCCGGTCAGGAGACCCAGTACTTC.

The chain links TRBV5-1 to TRBJ2-3, with 8 bases fitting TRBD2. The CDR3 contains 16 residues. CDR1 and CDR2 (germline): SGHRS, YFSETQ. With 0 bases clipped from V and 1 base from J, the junction kept 4 bases outside the gene matches. The CDR3 spells CASSLGSGSGTDTQYF. CDR3 nucleotide sequence: TGCGCCAGCAGCTTGGGGAGCGGGAGCGGCACAGATACGCAGTATTTT.

The chain carries TRBV9 and TRBJ2-7, with a possible D match to TRBD1 (6 bases). Trimming shortened V by 4 bases and J by 6 bases, and 14 bases separated the two germline ends. Germline loops: CDR1 SGDLS, CDR2 YYNGEE. CDR3 length equals 13 residues. In DNA, the CDR3 is TGTGCCAGCAGCTTTAGACAGGATGGCGAGCAGTACTTC. Amino acid sequence: CASSFRQDGEQYF.

V usage is TRBV5-6 and J usage is TRBJ1-1; TRBD1 agrees at 7 bases. Germline V gene lookup returns CDR1 SGHDT and CDR2 YYEEEE. After removal of 4 bases from V and 6 bases from J, the junction contained 12 bases not matched to a gene. CDR3 length equals 15 residues. The CDR3: CASSIFPTGEAEAFF. The CDR3 bases are TGTGCCAGCAGCATATTCCCTACAGGGGAGGCTGAAGCTTTCTTT.

V usage is TRBV11-2 and J usage is TRBJ2-1; the match to TRBD1 covers 11 bases. This CDR3 has 14 amino acids. Looked up from germline, CDR1 is SGHAT and CDR2 is FQNNGV. The V gene end was trimmed by 6 bases and the J gene end by 7 bases; junction bases not matched to a gene: 5. The CDR3 loop is CASSWTGGHNEQFF. The CDR3 nucleotides are TGTGCCAGCAGTTGGACAGGGGGCCATAATGAGCAGTTCTTC.

This chain links TRBV9 with TRBJ2-7, with 9 bases aligning to TRBD2. The germline CDR1 and CDR2 sequences are SGDLS and YYNGEE. The CDR3 spans 16 residues. V trimming: 0 bases; J trimming: 0 bases; junction bases outside the gene matches: 4. The CDR3: CASSVGSSGTSYEQYF. For the CDR3, the DNA is TGTGCCAGCAGCGTAGGGTCTAGCGGGACCTCCTACGAGCAGTACTTC.

V is TRBV11-3 and J is TRBJ2-1; TRBD1 aligns across 7 bases. CDR1 is SGHNT and CDR2 is YENEEA in the germline V gene. V shed 1 base and J 1 base; nucleotides not matched to a gene: 4. The CDR3 extends over 16 amino acids. The CDR3 loop reads CASSLVGDRSYNEQFF. The CDR3 region has the DNA TGTGCCAGCAGCTTAGTTGGGGACAGATCCTACAATGAGCAGTTCTTC.

This sequence joins TRBV27 and TRBJ1-5; no reliable D call. This CDR3 region has 13 residues. Per the germline V gene, CDR1 is MNHEY and CDR2 is SMNVEV (reference sequence). Trimming cost V 0 bases and J 5 bases, with 5 bases left between them. CDR3 sequence: CASSLSTHQPQHF. The CDR3 bases are TGTGCCAGCAGTTTATCCACACATCAGCCCCAGCATTTT.

This clone occurred a few times. J is TRBJ1-5 and V is TRBV27; D is ambiguous. Between the trimmed V and J ends, which lost 11 bases and 9 bases, there was a span of 20 bases. CDR3 length equals 13 residues. Germline CDR1 MNHEY, CDR2 SMNVEV (reference sequence). CDR3 sequence: CAFTVPQFGPQHF. CDR3 nucleotides: TGTGCCTTTACAGTACCGCAGTTCGGGCCCCAGCATTTT.

This sequence joins TRBV5-1 and TRBJ2-7; D is undetermined. This CDR3 comprises 10 residues. Looked up from germline, CDR1 is SGHRS and CDR2 is YFSETQ. V was clipped by 7 bases and J by 6 bases, with 8 bases between them. This chain's CDR3 is CASSGGEQYF. DNA of the CDR3: TGCGCCAGCTCTGGTGGCGAGCAGTACTTC.

The V call is TRBV12-5, the J call TRBJ1-3; D not resolved. Germline loops: CDR1 LGHNT, CDR2 FRNRAP. The V end lost 6 bases, the J end lost 4 bases, and 7 bases lay between the germline ends. The CDR3 sequence is 12 residues long. DNA of the CDR3: TGTGCTAGTGGGGTTGGGGGAAACACCATATATTTT. Translating it yields CASGVGGNTIYF. The variable domain in full, completed from reference TRBV12-5 and TRBJ1-3, reads DARVTQTPRHKVTEMGQEVTMRCQPILGHNTVFWYRQTMMQGLELLAYFRNRAPLDDSGMPKDRFSAEMPDATLATLKIQPSEPRDSAVYFCASGVGGNTIYFGEGSWLTVV.

The chain has TRBV11-2 and TRBJ2-1, with D possibly being TRBD1 (5 bases). The germline V gene encodes CDR1 SGHAT and CDR2 FQNNGV. The CDR3 loop spans 14 amino acids. Trimming took 1 base from V and 11 from J, leaving 15 bases between them. As DNA, the CDR3 is TGTGCCAGCAGCTTAGGAGGATCAGGGCGTAAGCAGTTCTTC. Its protein product is CASSLGGSGRKQFF.

V and J are TRBV2 and TRBJ1-1, with D possibly TRBD1 on 6 matching bases. The CDR3 covers 15 residues. Trimming removed 0 bases at V and 7 bases at J, with 15 bases between. Germline CDR1 and CDR2: SNHLY and FYNNEI. CDR3 bases: TGTGCCAGCAGTGAAGCGCGGGGGGCCTGGGGTGAAGCTTTCTTT. Amino acids: CASSEARGAWGEAFF. The full variable domain, completed using reference TRBV2 and TRBJ1-1, is EPEVTQTPSHQVTQMGQEVILRCVPISNHLYFYWYRQILGQKVEFLVSFYNNEISEKSEIFDDQFSVERPDGSNFTLKIRSTKLEDSAMYFCASSEARGAWGEAFFGQGTRLTVV.

The V call is TRBV6-5, the J call TRBJ1-3, with D perhaps TRBD1 (6 bases). From germline, CDR1 is MNHEY and CDR2 SVGAGI. Trimming took 4 bases from V and 0 from J, leaving 10 bases between them. The CDR3 runs 15 residues. The CDR3, as DNA: TGTGCCAGCAGTTCGACAGGTTTCTCTGGAAACACCATATATTTT. It translates to CASSSTGFSGNTIYF.

This sequence joins TRBV27 and TRBJ2-1, with no clear D. V gave up 3 bases and J gave up 2 bases, with 11 bases separating them. The CDR3 spans 15 residues. Germline CDR1 and CDR2: MNHEY and SMNVEV (reference sequence). CDR3 residues: CASSFRSPPYNEQFF. The CDR3 DNA is TGTGCCAGCAGTTTCCGCAGCCCTCCCTACAATGAGCAGTTCTTC.

V and J are TRBV7-3 and TRBJ2-7; 8 bases are shared with TRBD1. The V segment lost 2 bases and the J segment 3 bases; nucleotides outside the gene matches: 3. The CDR3 sequence is 14 residues long. CDR1 is SGHTA, CDR2 FQGTGA, per germline. The CDR3 protein is CASSLAGQGYEQYF. For the CDR3, the DNA is TGTGCCAGCAGCTTAGCCGGACAGGGCTACGAGCAGTACTTC.

J is TRBJ1-2 and V is TRBV7-2; a possible D gene is TRBD1 (5 bases). V gave up 5 bases and J gave up 7 bases, with 11 bases separating them. The CDR3 covers 12 residues. From germline, CDR1 is SGHTA and CDR2 FQGNSA. The CDR3 nucleotides are TGTGCCAGCAGCCCGACAGAGTCTGGCTACACCTTC. Translated, it gives CASSPTESGYTF.

This clone showed up just a few times. This rearrangement joins TRBV19 to TRBJ1-2; a weak D match, TRBD1 (6 bases). CDR3 length: 15 residues. Trimming left V 6 bases short and J 3 bases short, with 17 bases between. The germline V gene encodes CDR1 LNHDA and CDR2 SQIVND (reference sequence). As DNA, the CDR3 is TGTGCCAGTAGGAACGCCCAGGGGTCTTACTATGGCTACACCTTC. As protein: CASRNAQGSYYGYTF.

The genes are TRBV28 and TRBJ2-1, with D hard to call. Per the germline V gene, CDR1 is MDHEN and CDR2 is SYDVKM. The germline V and J ends were trimmed by 5 bases and 0 bases, with 11 bases remaining between them. The CDR3 sequence is 15 residues long. CDR3 residues: CASSRTASSYNEQFF. In DNA form, the CDR3 reads TGTGCCAGCAGTCGGACGGCAAGCTCCTACAATGAGCAGTTCTTC.

The chain uses TRBV7-2 and TRBJ1-1; a weak D match, TRBD1 (6 bases). The germline V and J ends were trimmed by 1 base and 0 bases, with 9 bases remaining between them. The CDR3 covers 15 residues. Germline lookup yields CDR1 SGHTA and CDR2 FQGNSA. CDR3 nucleotide sequence: TGTGCCAGCAGCTTAGTGGGGGGCTTGAACACTGAAGCTTTCTTT. Its translation is CASSLVGGLNTEAFF.

In its sample, this clone was seen a few times. The V gene is TRBV28, the J gene TRBJ1-4; D unresolved. The germline gives CDR1 MDHEN, CDR2 SYDVKM. Trimming took 5 bases from V and 4 from J, leaving 11 bases between them. This CDR3 contains 14 residues. The CDR3 coding sequence is TGTGCCAGCAGTGTTGTCAGTGATAATGAAAAACTGTTTTTT. Amino acids: CASSVVSDNEKLFF.

The gene calls are TRBV27 and TRBJ2-2; possibly TRBD2 for D (6 bases). In germline, CDR1 is MNHEY, CDR2 SMNVEV (reference sequence). The V end lost 6 bases, the J end lost 7 bases, and 21 bases lay between the germline ends. The CDR3 consists of 16 residues. CDR3 sequence reads: CASSLDLGGHGGELFF. As DNA, the CDR3 is TGTGCCAGCAGCCTGGACCTGGGAGGACATGGCGGGGAGCTGTTTTTT.

The V and J genes are TRBV3-1 (or the pseudogene TRBV3-2) and TRBJ2-1; D not resolved. Per the germline V gene, CDR1 is LGHDT and CDR2 is YNNKEL (reference sequence). The CDR3 loop spans 15 amino acids. Trimming stripped 0 bases from V and 9 bases from J, with 15 bases between. CDR3 bases: TGTGCCAGCAGCCAAGACTCTGGGTCTGCAGTTGAGCAGTTCTTC. Residues: CASSQDSGSAVEQFF.